These T cell receptor beta chains were read from a single sample in a study of blood T cell repertoires in COVID-19. Profiled with immunoSEQ multiplex PCR; TCRdb holds only in-frame clones, not every one. Here the sample spans about 120,000 clones, over 75% being singletons. The sample consisted of peripheral blood. All receptors derive from a man between 65 and 85 years old with active or convalescent COVID-19. Each CDR3 is given with its conserved first and last residue. A D gene is named only where the DNA matches it firmly. Not all rows give a size; the values are once, few, many and, for expanded clones, a class.

v_gene: TRBV7-2; d_gene: NA; abundance: large; len: 14; j_gene: TRBJ2-7; CDR3aa: CASSLTAPGREQYF; CDR3nt: TGTGCCAGCAGCTTAACCGCCCCAGGGAGGGAGCAGTACTTC
v_gene: TRBV7-6; d_gene: TRBD2; abundance: NA; len: 15; j_gene: TRBJ2-5; CDR3aa: CASSPTGGMGETQYF; CDR3nt: TGTGCCAGCAGCCCCACGGGGGGTATGGGAGAGACCCAGTACTTC
v_gene: TRBV2; d_gene: NA; abundance: once; len: 14; j_gene: TRBJ2-5; CDR3aa: CASSSDSYDETQYF; CDR3nt: TGTGCCAGCAGCTCGGACAGCTACGACGAGACCCAGTACTTC
v_gene: TRBV6-4; d_gene: NA; abundance: few; len: 13; j_gene: TRBJ1-3; CDR3aa: CASTPGSGNTIYF; CDR3nt: TGTGCCAGCACCCCGGGCTCTGGAAACACCATATATTTT
v_gene: TRBV10-3; d_gene: TRBD2; abundance: NA; len: 14; j_gene: TRBJ2-7; CDR3aa: CAISGGEGTYEQYF; CDR3nt: TGTGCCATCAGTGGAGGGGAGGGGACCTACGAGCAGTACTTC
v_gene: TRBV6-6; d_gene: TRBD2; abundance: NA; len: 15; j_gene: TRBJ2-1; CDR3aa: CASSFGTSGSGEQFF; CDR3nt: TGTGCCAGCAGTTTTGGGACTAGCGGGAGCGGTGAGCAGTTCTTC
v_gene: TRBV11-1; d_gene: TRBD1; abundance: NA; len: 16; j_gene: TRBJ1-4; CDR3aa: CASSVRGATTNEKLFF; CDR3nt: TGTGCCAGCAGCGTCAGGGGGGCGACAACTAATGAAAAACTGTTTTTT
v_gene: TRBV11-2; d_gene: TRBD1; abundance: NA; len: 14; j_gene: TRBJ2-7; CDR3aa: CASSLGDSHYEQYF; CDR3nt: TGTGCCAGCAGCTTAGGGGACAGTCACTACGAGCAGTACTTC
v_gene: TRBV28; d_gene: NA; abundance: NA; len: 12; j_gene: TRBJ2-1; CDR3aa: CASSRLGGEQFF; CDR3nt: TGTGCCAGCAGCCGACTAGGCGGGGAGCAGTTCTTC
v_gene: TRBV19; d_gene: NA; abundance: once; len: 14; j_gene: TRBJ1-2; CDR3aa: CATSPGRGINGYTF; CDR3nt: TGTGCCACTAGTCCCGGGAGAGGGATAAATGGCTACACCTTC
v_gene: TRBV28; d_gene: TRBD1; abundance: NA; len: 14; j_gene: TRBJ2-7; CDR3aa: CASTGQGSTREQYF; CDR3nt: TGTGCCAGCACTGGACAGGGCTCAACTCGGGAGCAGTACTTC
v_gene: TRBV4-2; d_gene: TRBD1; abundance: NA; len: 16; j_gene: TRBJ2-5; CDR3aa: CASSQGTGGRQETQYF; CDR3nt: TGTGCCAGCAGCCAAGGGACAGGGGGGAGGCAAGAGACCCAGTACTTC
v_gene: TRBV19; d_gene: TRBD1; abundance: NA; len: 14; j_gene: TRBJ2-3; CDR3aa: CASQGQRITDTQYF; CDR3nt: TGTGCCAGTCAGGGACAGAGGATCACAGATACGCAGTATTTT
v_gene: TRBV30; d_gene: TRBD1; abundance: NA; len: 17; j_gene: TRBJ1-4; CDR3aa: CAWSRDRGGSTNEKLFF; CDR3nt: TGTGCCTGGAGCCGGGACAGGGGTGGTTCAACTAATGAAAAACTGTTTTTT
v_gene: TRBV11-3; d_gene: TRBD1; abundance: NA; len: 15; j_gene: TRBJ2-3; CDR3aa: CASRRGQGAEDTQYF; CDR3nt: TGTGCCAGCAGGCGGGGACAGGGGGCCGAAGATACGCAGTATTTT
v_gene: TRBV5-6; d_gene: TRBD1; abundance: once; len: 15; j_gene: TRBJ1-4; CDR3aa: CASSGQGAPGEKLFF; CDR3nt: TGTGCCAGCAGCGGACAGGGGGCGCCGGGGGAAAAACTGTTTTTT
v_gene: TRBV2; d_gene: TRBD2; abundance: NA; len: 15; j_gene: TRBJ2-1; CDR3aa: CASHRLAGGHNEQFF; CDR3nt: TGTGCCAGCCACCGACTAGCGGGAGGCCACAATGAGCAGTTCTTC
v_gene: TRBV7-9; d_gene: TRBD1; abundance: NA; len: 15; j_gene: TRBJ1-1; CDR3aa: CASSLGTGGGTEAFF; CDR3nt: TGTGCCAGCAGCTTAGGGACAGGGGGCGGGACTGAAGCTTTCTTT
v_gene: TRBV11-2; d_gene: TRBD2; abundance: NA; len: 18; j_gene: TRBJ2-1; CDR3aa: CASSLGFRTSGKDNEQFF; CDR3nt: TGTGCCAGCAGCTTAGGATTCCGGACTAGCGGGAAAGACAATGAGCAGTTCTTC
v_gene: TRBV7-2; d_gene: NA; abundance: once; len: 14; j_gene: TRBJ2-5; CDR3aa: CASSLTWAQETQYF; CDR3nt: TGTGCCAGCAGCCTAACCTGGGCGCAAGAGACCCAGTACTTC
v_gene: TRBV5-4; d_gene: TRBD2; abundance: NA; len: 14; j_gene: TRBJ2-7; CDR3aa: CASSLASGNYEQYF; CDR3nt: TGTGCCAGCAGCTTGGCTAGCGGTAACTACGAGCAGTACTTC
v_gene: TRBV3-1/TRBV3-2; d_gene: TRBD2; abundance: NA; len: 13; j_gene: TRBJ2-7; CDR3aa: CASSQGEGYEQYF; CDR3nt: TGTGCCAGCAGCCAAGGGGAGGGCTACGAGCAGTACTTC
v_gene: TRBV7-9; d_gene: TRBD1; abundance: NA; len: 13; j_gene: TRBJ1-1; CDR3aa: CASSLQGDTEAFF; CDR3nt: TGTGCCAGCAGCCTACAGGGGGACACTGAAGCTTTCTTT
v_gene: TRBV4-1; d_gene: TRBD2; abundance: NA; len: 14; j_gene: TRBJ2-1; CDR3aa: CASSQEGSGDEQFF; CDR3nt: TGCGCCAGCAGCCAAGAAGGTAGCGGGGATGAGCAGTTCTTC
v_gene: TRBV7-2; d_gene: TRBD1; abundance: NA; len: 15; j_gene: TRBJ1-2; CDR3aa: CASSLLDRVSYGYTF; CDR3nt: TGTGCCAGCAGCTTATTGGACAGGGTCTCGTATGGCTACACCTTC
v_gene: TRBV2; d_gene: TRBD1; abundance: NA; len: 13; j_gene: TRBJ1-5; CDR3aa: CASSGTGNQPQHF; CDR3nt: TGTGCCAGCAGTGGGACAGGAAATCAGCCCCAGCATTTT
v_gene: TRBV28; d_gene: TRBD1; abundance: NA; len: 16; j_gene: TRBJ2-7; CDR3aa: CASSPLGQGPSYEQYF; CDR3nt: TGTGCCAGCAGTCCCCTCGGACAGGGTCCCTCCTACGAGCAGTACTTC
v_gene: TRBV5-6; d_gene: TRBD1; abundance: NA; len: 15; j_gene: TRBJ1-1; CDR3aa: CASSSKGQTNTEAFF; CDR3nt: TGTGCCAGCAGCAGTAAGGGACAGACGAACACTGAAGCTTTCTTT
v_gene: TRBV5-1; d_gene: TRBD1; abundance: NA; len: 15; j_gene: TRBJ2-2; CDR3aa: CASSLVATGAGELFF; CDR3nt: TGCGCCAGCAGCTTGGTTGCGACAGGGGCCGGGGAGCTGTTTTTT
v_gene: TRBV19; d_gene: NA; abundance: NA; len: 15; j_gene: TRBJ2-7; CDR3aa: CASSASSAGGYEQYF; CDR3nt: TGTGCCAGTAGTGCCTCGTCCGCGGGTGGCTACGAGCAGTACTTC
v_gene: TRBV9; d_gene: NA; abundance: NA; len: 14; j_gene: TRBJ1-1; CDR3aa: CASSTGLPNTEAFF; CDR3nt: TGTGCCAGCAGCACGGGACTGCCGAACACTGAAGCTTTCTTT
v_gene: TRBV10-1; d_gene: NA; abundance: NA; len: 13; j_gene: TRBJ2-7; CDR3aa: CASSSRGDREQYF; CDR3nt: TGCGCCAGCAGTTCCAGGGGTGACCGCGAGCAGTACTTC
v_gene: TRBV19; d_gene: TRBD2; abundance: NA; len: 14; j_gene: TRBJ2-3; CDR3aa: CASSPSGITDTQYF; CDR3nt: TGTGCCAGTAGTCCTAGCGGAATCACAGATACGCAGTATTTT
v_gene: TRBV4-2; d_gene: TRBD2; abundance: NA; len: 17; j_gene: TRBJ2-3; CDR3aa: CASSSKRGSGGTDTQYF; CDR3nt: TGTGCCAGCAGCTCTAAACGGGGGAGCGGGGGCACAGATACGCAGTATTTT
v_gene: TRBV9; d_gene: TRBD2; abundance: NA; len: 14; j_gene: TRBJ2-3; CDR3aa: CASSTRTSGEMQYF; CDR3nt: TGTGCCAGCAGCACCCGGACTAGCGGAGAAATGCAGTATTTT
v_gene: TRBV9; d_gene: TRBD1; abundance: NA; len: 17; j_gene: TRBJ1-4; CDR3aa: CASSGRTGLATNEKLFF; CDR3nt: TGTGCCAGCAGCGGCAGGACAGGACTTGCAACTAATGAAAAACTGTTTTTT
v_gene: TRBV28; d_gene: TRBD1; abundance: NA; len: 14; j_gene: TRBJ2-1; CDR3aa: CASSRTGKYNEQFF; CDR3nt: TGTGCCAGCAGCCGGACAGGGAAATACAATGAGCAGTTCTTC
v_gene: TRBV24-1; d_gene: NA; abundance: NA; len: 15; j_gene: TRBJ2-7; CDR3aa: CATSESGRGIYEQYF; CDR3nt: TGTGCCACCAGTGAATCAGGTCGGGGAATCTACGAGCAGTACTTC
v_gene: TRBV5-1; d_gene: NA; abundance: NA; len: 14; j_gene: TRBJ1-1; CDR3aa: CASSLGGGNTEAFF; CDR3nt: TGCGCCAGCAGCTTGGGGGGCGGGAACACTGAAGCTTTCTTT
v_gene: TRBV6-1; d_gene: TRBD1; abundance: NA; len: 15; j_gene: TRBJ2-3; CDR3aa: CASSEGTGSTDTQYF; CDR3nt: TGTGCCAGCAGTGAAGGGACAGGGAGCACAGATACGCAGTATTTT
v_gene: TRBV6-4; d_gene: NA; abundance: NA; len: 15; j_gene: TRBJ2-1; CDR3aa: CASSDEAAFYNEQFF; CDR3nt: TGTGCCAGCAGTGACGAAGCGGCCTTCTACAATGAGCAGTTCTTC
v_gene: TRBV29-1; d_gene: TRBD2; abundance: NA; len: 13; j_gene: TRBJ2-5; CDR3aa: CSVRRGGQETQYF; CDR3nt: TGCAGCGTTCGTCGCGGGGGGCAAGAGACCCAGTACTTC
v_gene: TRBV3-1/TRBV3-2; d_gene: TRBD1; abundance: NA; len: 14; j_gene: TRBJ2-3; CDR3aa: CASSQDSSGQRQYF; CDR3nt: TGTGCCAGCAGCCAAGATAGTTCGGGACAGAGGCAGTATTTT
v_gene: TRBV6-6; d_gene: TRBD1; abundance: NA; len: 15; j_gene: TRBJ2-7; CDR3aa: CASSPRDRGSYEQYF; CDR3nt: TGTGCCAGCAGTCCTCGGGACAGGGGGAGCTACGAGCAGTACTTC
v_gene: TRBV2; d_gene: TRBD1; abundance: NA; len: 15; j_gene: TRBJ2-7; CDR3aa: CASAGTGTGGAEQYF; CDR3nt: TGTGCCAGCGCGGGTACCGGGACAGGGGGGGCCGAGCAGTACTTC
v_gene: TRBV27; d_gene: TRBD2; abundance: NA; len: 20; j_gene: TRBJ2-3; CDR3aa: CASSPPGAPGGPVGTDTQYF; CDR3nt: TGTGCCAGCAGTCCCCCGGGGGCGCCGGGAGGGCCTGTAGGCACAGATACGCAGTATTTT
v_gene: TRBV6-5; d_gene: TRBD1; abundance: NA; len: 14; j_gene: TRBJ2-7; CDR3aa: CASSRVTGAYEQYF; CDR3nt: TGTGCCAGCAGTCGGGTTACAGGGGCCTACGAGCAGTACTTC
v_gene: TRBV5-5; d_gene: NA; abundance: NA; len: 16; j_gene: TRBJ1-4; CDR3aa: CASTNRGEVTLAELFF; CDR3nt: TGTGCCAGCACCAACCGGGGGGAGGTCACCCTGGCGGAACTGTTTTTT
v_gene: TRBV5-6; d_gene: TRBD1; abundance: NA; len: 14; j_gene: TRBJ2-1; CDR3aa: CASSQDRAYNEQFF; CDR3nt: TGTGCCAGCAGCCAGGACAGGGCATACAATGAGCAGTTCTTC
v_gene: TRBV5-4; d_gene: NA; abundance: NA; len: 14; j_gene: TRBJ2-2; CDR3aa: CASSLRLNNGELFF; CDR3nt: TGTGCCAGCAGCCTCAGACTAAACAACGGGGAGCTGTTTTTT
v_gene: TRBV19; d_gene: NA; abundance: NA; len: 14; j_gene: TRBJ2-1; CDR3aa: CASTSAGDHNEQFF; CDR3nt: TGTGCCAGTACGTCGGCAGGGGACCACAATGAGCAGTTCTTC